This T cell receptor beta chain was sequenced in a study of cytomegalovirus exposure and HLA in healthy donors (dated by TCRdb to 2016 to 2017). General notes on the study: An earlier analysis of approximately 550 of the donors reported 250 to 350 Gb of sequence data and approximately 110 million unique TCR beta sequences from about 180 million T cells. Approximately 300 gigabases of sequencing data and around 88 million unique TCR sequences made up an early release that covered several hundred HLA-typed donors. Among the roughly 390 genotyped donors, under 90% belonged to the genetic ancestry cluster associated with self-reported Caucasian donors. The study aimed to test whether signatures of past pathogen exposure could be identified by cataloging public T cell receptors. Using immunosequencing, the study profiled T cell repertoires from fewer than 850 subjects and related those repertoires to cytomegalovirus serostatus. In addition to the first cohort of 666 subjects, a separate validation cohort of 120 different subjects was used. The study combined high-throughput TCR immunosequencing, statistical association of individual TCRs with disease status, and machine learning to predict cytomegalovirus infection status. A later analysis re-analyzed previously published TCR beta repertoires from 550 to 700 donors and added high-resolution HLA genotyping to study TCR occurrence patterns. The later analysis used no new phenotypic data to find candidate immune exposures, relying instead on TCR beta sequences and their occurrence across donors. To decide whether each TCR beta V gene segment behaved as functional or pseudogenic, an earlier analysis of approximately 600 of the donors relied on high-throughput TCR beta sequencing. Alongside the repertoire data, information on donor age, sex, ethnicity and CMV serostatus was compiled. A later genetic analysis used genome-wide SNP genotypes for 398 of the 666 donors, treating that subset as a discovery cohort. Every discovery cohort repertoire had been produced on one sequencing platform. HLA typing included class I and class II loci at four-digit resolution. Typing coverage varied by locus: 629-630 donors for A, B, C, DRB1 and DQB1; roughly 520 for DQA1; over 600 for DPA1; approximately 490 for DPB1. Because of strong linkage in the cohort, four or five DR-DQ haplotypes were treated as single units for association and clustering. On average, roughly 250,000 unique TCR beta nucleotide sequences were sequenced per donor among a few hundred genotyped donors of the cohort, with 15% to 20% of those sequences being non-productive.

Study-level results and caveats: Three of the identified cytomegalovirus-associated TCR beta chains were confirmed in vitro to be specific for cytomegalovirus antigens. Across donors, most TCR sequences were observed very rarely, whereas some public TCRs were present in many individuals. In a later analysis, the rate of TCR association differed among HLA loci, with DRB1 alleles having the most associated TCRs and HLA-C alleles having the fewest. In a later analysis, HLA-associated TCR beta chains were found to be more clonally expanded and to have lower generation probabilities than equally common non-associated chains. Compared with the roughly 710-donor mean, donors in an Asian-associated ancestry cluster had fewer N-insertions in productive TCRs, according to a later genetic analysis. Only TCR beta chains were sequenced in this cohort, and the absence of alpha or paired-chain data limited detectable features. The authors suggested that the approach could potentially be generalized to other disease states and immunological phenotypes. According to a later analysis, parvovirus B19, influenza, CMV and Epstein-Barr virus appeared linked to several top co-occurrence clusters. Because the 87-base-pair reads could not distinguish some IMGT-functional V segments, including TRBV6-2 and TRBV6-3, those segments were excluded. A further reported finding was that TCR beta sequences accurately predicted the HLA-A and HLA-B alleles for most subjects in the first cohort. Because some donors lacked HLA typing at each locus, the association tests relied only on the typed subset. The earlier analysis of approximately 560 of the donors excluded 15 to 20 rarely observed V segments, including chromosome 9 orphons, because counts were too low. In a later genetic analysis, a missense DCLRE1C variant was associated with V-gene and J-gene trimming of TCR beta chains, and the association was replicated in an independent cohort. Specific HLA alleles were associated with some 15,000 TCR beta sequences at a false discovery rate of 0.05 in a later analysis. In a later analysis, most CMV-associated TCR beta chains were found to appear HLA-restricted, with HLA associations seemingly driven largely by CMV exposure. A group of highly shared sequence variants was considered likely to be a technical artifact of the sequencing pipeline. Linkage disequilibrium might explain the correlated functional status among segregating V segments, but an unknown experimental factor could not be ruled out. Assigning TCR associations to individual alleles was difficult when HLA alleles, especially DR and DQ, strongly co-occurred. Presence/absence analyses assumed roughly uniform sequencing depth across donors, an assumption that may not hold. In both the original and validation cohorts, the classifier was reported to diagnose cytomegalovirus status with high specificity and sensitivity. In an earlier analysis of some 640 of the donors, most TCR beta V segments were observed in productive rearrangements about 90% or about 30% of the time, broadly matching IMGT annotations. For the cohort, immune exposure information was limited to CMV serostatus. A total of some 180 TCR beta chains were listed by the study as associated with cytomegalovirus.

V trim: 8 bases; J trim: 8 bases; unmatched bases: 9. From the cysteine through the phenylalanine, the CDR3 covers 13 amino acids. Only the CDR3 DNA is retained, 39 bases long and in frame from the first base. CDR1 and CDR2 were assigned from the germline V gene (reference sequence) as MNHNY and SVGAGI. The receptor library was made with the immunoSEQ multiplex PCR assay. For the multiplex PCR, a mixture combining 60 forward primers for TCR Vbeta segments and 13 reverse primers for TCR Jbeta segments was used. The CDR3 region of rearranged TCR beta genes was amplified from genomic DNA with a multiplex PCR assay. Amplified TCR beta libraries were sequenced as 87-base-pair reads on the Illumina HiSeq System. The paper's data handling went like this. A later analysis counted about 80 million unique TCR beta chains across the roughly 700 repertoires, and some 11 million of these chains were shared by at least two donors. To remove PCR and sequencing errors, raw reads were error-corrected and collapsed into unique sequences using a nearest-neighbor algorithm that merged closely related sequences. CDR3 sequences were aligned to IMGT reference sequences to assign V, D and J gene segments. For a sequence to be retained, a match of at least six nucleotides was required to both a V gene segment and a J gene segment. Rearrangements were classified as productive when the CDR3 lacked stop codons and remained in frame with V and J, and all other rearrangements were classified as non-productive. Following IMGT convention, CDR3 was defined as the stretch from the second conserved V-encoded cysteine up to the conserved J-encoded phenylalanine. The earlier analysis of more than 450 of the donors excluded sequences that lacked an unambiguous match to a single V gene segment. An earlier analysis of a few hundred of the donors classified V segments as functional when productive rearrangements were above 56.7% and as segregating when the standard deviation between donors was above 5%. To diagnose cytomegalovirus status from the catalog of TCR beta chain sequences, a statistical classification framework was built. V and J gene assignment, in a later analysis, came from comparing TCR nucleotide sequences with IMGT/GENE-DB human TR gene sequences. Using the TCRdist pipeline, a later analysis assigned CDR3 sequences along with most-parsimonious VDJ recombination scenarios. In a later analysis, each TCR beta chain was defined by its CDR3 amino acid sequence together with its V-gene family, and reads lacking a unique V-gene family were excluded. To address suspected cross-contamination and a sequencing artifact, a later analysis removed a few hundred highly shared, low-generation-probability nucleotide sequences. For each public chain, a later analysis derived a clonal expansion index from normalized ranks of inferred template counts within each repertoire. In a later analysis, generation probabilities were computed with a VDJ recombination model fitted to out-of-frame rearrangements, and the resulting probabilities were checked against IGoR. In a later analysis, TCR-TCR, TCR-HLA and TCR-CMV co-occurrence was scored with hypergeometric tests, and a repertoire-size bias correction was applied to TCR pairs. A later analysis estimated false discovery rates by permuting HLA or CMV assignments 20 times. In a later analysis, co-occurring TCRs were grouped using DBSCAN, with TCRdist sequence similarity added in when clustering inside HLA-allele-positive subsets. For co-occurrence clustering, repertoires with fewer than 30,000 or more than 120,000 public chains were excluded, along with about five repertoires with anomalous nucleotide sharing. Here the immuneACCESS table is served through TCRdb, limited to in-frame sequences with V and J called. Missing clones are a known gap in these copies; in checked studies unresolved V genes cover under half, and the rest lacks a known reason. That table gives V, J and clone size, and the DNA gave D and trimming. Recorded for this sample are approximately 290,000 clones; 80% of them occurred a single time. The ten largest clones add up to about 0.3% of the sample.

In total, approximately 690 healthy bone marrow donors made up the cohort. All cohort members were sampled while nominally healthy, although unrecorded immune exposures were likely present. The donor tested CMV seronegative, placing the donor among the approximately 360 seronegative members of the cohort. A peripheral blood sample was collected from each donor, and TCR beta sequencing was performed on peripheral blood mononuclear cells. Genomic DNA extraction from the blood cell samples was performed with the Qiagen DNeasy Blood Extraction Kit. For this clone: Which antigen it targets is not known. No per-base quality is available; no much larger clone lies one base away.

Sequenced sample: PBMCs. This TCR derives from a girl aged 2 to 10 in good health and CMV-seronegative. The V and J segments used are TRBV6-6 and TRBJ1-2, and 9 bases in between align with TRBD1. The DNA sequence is TGTGCCAGCGGGGAGGACAGGGGAGGAGGCTACACCTTC. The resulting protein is CASGEDRGGGYTF.